The 7 T cell receptor beta chains below come from one sample, sequenced in a study of cytomegalovirus exposure and HLA in healthy donors. The PCR contained 60 Vbeta and 13 Jbeta primers. Repertoires were generated with immunoSEQ multiplex PCR, while TCRdb's copy carries only in-frame clones and drops some. Here the sample spans around 100,000 clones, around 74% being singletons. The sequenced sample consisted of PBMCs. The receptor source for this set is a male donor in good health and CMV-seropositive.

The chain employs TRBV7-9 and TRBJ2-7; 8 nucleotides agree with TRBD1. The CDR3 totals 14 residues. Germline assignment: CDR1 SEHNR and CDR2 FQNEAQ (reference sequence). Trimming took 3 bases from V and 3 from J; bases not matched to a gene: 4. The CDR3 loop reads CASSFSGGLYEQYF. CDR3 bases: TGTGCCAGCAGCTTTTCAGGGGGCCTCTACGAGCAGTACTTC.

This chain links TRBV4-3 with TRBJ2-1, with D maybe TRBD2 (5 bases). Trimming removed 0 bases at V and 12 bases at J, with 12 bases between. Germline CDR1 reads LGHNA; CDR2 reads YSLEER. The CDR3 is 13 amino acids. The CDR3 nucleotides are TGCGCCAGCAGCCAAGAATCCCACCGGGGGCAGTTCTTC. Translation gives CASSQESHRGQFF.

The chain uses TRBV7-2 and TRBJ2-6; tentatively, D is TRBD1 (6 bases). Germline values: CDR1 SGHTA, CDR2 FQGNSA. This CDR3 contains 16 residues. V lost 5 bases and J 4 bases, leaving 15 bases between the germline ends. The CDR3 sequence is CASSLLQGTGANVLTF. DNA for the CDR3: TGTGCCAGCAGCCTCCTACAGGGAACCGGGGCCAACGTCCTGACTTTC.

This clone was seen a few times. The chain uses TRBV5-1 and TRBJ2-6; 8 bases fit TRBD1. This CDR3 is 16 amino acids long. Germline V gene data show CDR1 as SGHRS and CDR2 as YFSETQ. Trimming cost V 4 bases and J 0 bases; bases outside gene matches: 3. The CDR3 sequence: CASSVGQGSGANVLTF. CDR3 sequence (DNA): TGCGCCAGCAGCGTCGGACAGGGCTCTGGGGCCAACGTCCTGACTTTC. Based on the CDR3 plus reference TRBV5-1 and TRBJ2-6, the full variable domain is KAGVTQTPRYLIKTRGQQVTLSCSPISGHRSVSWYQQTPGQGLQFLFEYFSETQRNKGNFPGRFSGRQFSNSRSEMNVSTLELGDSALYLCASSVGQGSGANVLTFGAGSRLTVL.

The chain uses TRBV5-8 and TRBJ2-5, with TRBD2 identical over 7 bases. Germline V gene lookup returns CDR1 SGHTS and CDR2 YDEGEE. CDR3 size: 15 residues. V gave up 3 bases and J gave up 5 bases; unmatched junction bases: 10. The CDR3 region has the DNA TGTGCCAGCAGCTCTCTGTCGGGGAGGGTCGAGACCCAGTACTTC. It codes for CASSSLSGRVETQYF.

The chain carries TRBV4-3 and TRBJ1-2, with D maybe TRBD1 (6 bases). This CDR3 region has 16 residues. Germline lookup yields CDR1 LGHNA and CDR2 YSLEER. Deletions cut 0 bases from V and 0 bases from J, with 11 bases between. The CDR3 bases are TGCGCCAGCAGCCAAGACAGAGGGGGTTCTAACTATGGCTACACCTTC. It encodes CASSQDRGGSNYGYTF.

This chain connects TRBV6-4 to TRBJ1-2; TRBD1 aligns across 8 bases. The CDR3 loop spans 13 amino acids. Unmatched junction bases numbered 5, after V lost 7 bases and J lost 4 bases. CDR1 MRHNA and CDR2 SNTAGT come from the germline V gene. The chain's CDR3 is CASTRTGRYGYTF. DNA for the CDR3: TGTGCCAGCACCCGGACAGGGCGCTATGGCTACACCTTC.